These 26 T cell receptor beta chains were all obtained from the same sample, sequenced in a study of T cell responses to AZD1222 COVID-19 vaccine. The table came from immunoSEQ multiplex PCR; TCRdb's copy has only in-frame clones and leaves some out. The sample includes some 130,000 clones, around nine tenths of them seen just once. The starting material was peripheral blood, obtained on day 0 of AZD1222 vaccination. The receptor set was obtained from an adult in good health.

Written as DNA, the CDR3 is TGTGCCAGCAGCCGTCCCCAAGAGACCCAGTACTTC. It encodes CASSRPQETQYF. The V and J genes are TRBV7-9 and TRBJ2-5; D gene ambiguous. Germline V gene data show CDR1 as SEHNR and CDR2 as FQNEAQ (reference sequence). V lost 5 bases and J 1 base, leaving 5 bases between the germline ends. This CDR3 spans 12 amino acids. The complete variable domain, with remaining parts taken from reference TRBV7-9 and TRBJ2-5, reads DTGVSQNPRHKITKRGQNVTFRCDPISEHNRLYWYRQTLGQGPEFLTYFQNEAQLEKSRLLSDRFSAERPKGSFSTLEIQRTEQGDSAMYLCASSRPQETQYFGPGTRLLVL.

The chain employs TRBV7-2 and TRBJ1-5; D may be TRBD1 (5 bases). This CDR3 is 18 amino acids long. Looked up from germline, CDR1 is SGHTA and CDR2 is FQGNSA. V shed 4 bases and J shed 2 bases, with 21 bases lying between them. The DNA for the CDR3 is TGTGCCAGCAGCTCCCCCCCGGGGCTAGGGGTGGGCAATCAGCCCCAGCATTTT. Its protein product is CASSSPPGLGVGNQPQHF.

The rearrangement joins TRBV28 to TRBJ1-6; TRBD1 matches at 9 bases. The trim removed 5 bases at V and 7 bases at J, leaving 9 bases unmatched. This CDR3 has 16 amino acids. CDR1 and CDR2 from the germline V gene are MDHEN and SYDVKM. This CDR3 is CASSPSSGTGNSPLHF. DNA of the CDR3: TGTGCCAGCAGTCCCTCCTCCGGGACAGGGAATTCACCCCTCCACTTT.

The genes are TRBV7-9 and TRBJ1-4; D is unclear. V was clipped by 3 bases and J by 6 bases, with 11 bases between them. Germline V lookup: CDR1 SEHNR, CDR2 FQNEAQ (reference sequence). There are 14 residues in the CDR3. The CDR3 sequence: CASSFEGWDEKLFF. The DNA for the CDR3 is TGTGCCAGCAGCTTCGAGGGCTGGGATGAAAAACTGTTTTTT. The whole variable domain, remainder taken from reference TRBV7-9 and TRBJ1-4, is DTGVSQNPRHKITKRGQNVTFRCDPISEHNRLYWYRQTLGQGPEFLTYFQNEAQLEKSRLLSDRFSAERPKGSFSTLEIQRTEQGDSAMYLCASSFEGWDEKLFFGSGTQLSVL.

This clone showed up just once. The rearrangement uses TRBV6-6 and TRBJ2-5; a possible D gene is TRBD2 (5 bases). V gave up 6 bases and J gave up 2 bases, with 10 bases separating them. CDR1 is MNHNY and CDR2 is SVGAGI in the germline V gene (reference sequence). CDR3 size: 13 residues. The CDR3 loop is CASRNTRQETQYF. CDR3 coding DNA: TGTGCCAGCAGGAACACTAGGCAAGAGACCCAGTACTTC.

This clone was recorded only once. V and J are TRBV6-2 or TRBV6-3 and TRBJ1-6; D uncertain. Germline loops: CDR1 MNHEY, CDR2 SVGEGT. V lost 4 bases and J 9 bases, leaving 10 bases between the germline ends. The CDR3 has 13 amino acids. The CDR3 loop reads CASSLRVLSPLHF. The CDR3, as DNA: TGTGCCAGCAGTTTGAGAGTCCTTTCACCCCTCCACTTT.

The CDR3 here is CASRRQIGSTNEKLFF. The CDR3, as DNA: TGTGCCAGTAGAAGACAGATTGGATCAACTAATGAAAAACTGTTTTTT. The rearrangement links TRBV19 to TRBJ1-4, with a possible D match to TRBD1 (5 bases). Trimming removed 6 bases from V and 0 bases from J, with 14 bases in between. The CDR3 runs to 16 residues. Germline CDR1 and CDR2: LNHDA and SQIVND (reference sequence).

This chain joins TRBV19 and TRBJ2-1; TRBD2 matches at 8 bases. With V trimmed by 4 bases and J by 5 bases, 4 bases remained unmatched. Germline CDR1 reads LNHDA; CDR2 reads SQIVND (reference sequence). CDR3 size: 14 residues. CDR3 coding DNA: TGTGCCAGTAGTAGCGGACTAGCCGACAATGAGCAGTTCTTC. Its protein is CASSSGLADNEQFF.

This chain's CDR3 is CASSLFSSSGNTIYF. The DNA of the CDR3 is TGTGCCAGCAGTTTATTCTCGAGCTCTGGAAACACCATATATTTT. The chain combines TRBV28 with TRBJ1-3; D unclear. CDR1 MDHEN and CDR2 SYDVKM come from the germline V gene. Trimming removed 1 base from V and 0 bases from J, with 7 bases in between. CDR3 length: 15 amino acids.

The J gene is TRBJ2-1, the V gene TRBV6-2 or TRBV6-3; 7 bases are shared with TRBD1. V was pared by 5 bases and J by 7 bases, with 5 bases of the junction left unmatched. The CDR3 extends over 13 amino acids. The germline V gene has CDR1 MNHEY and CDR2 SVGEGT. CDR3 loop: CASSHDRVNEQFF. The CDR3 DNA reads as TGTGCCAGCAGTCACGACAGGGTTAATGAGCAGTTCTTC.

This sequence joins TRBV5-6 and TRBJ1-5, with TRBD1 matching 12 bases. Germline trimming cut 2 bases from V and 5 bases from J; bases unmatched to any gene: 5. The CDR3 totals 16 residues. The germline V gene has CDR1 SGHDT and CDR2 YYEEEE. The CDR3 bases are TGTGCCAGCAGCTTTACGGGACAGGGGGCTTATCAGCCCCAGCATTTT. It encodes CASSFTGQGAYQPQHF.

The rearrangement joins TRBV5-6 to TRBJ2-2; 7 bases match TRBD1. Trimming at V came to 4 bases and at J to 0 bases, leaving 3 bases not matched to a gene. The CDR3 has 15 amino acids. Germline CDR1 is SGHDT and CDR2 is YYEEEE. The CDR3: CASSTGQTNTGELFF. As DNA, the CDR3 is TGTGCCAGCAGCACGGGACAGACGAACACCGGGGAGCTGTTTTTT. Full variable domain (outside the CDR3, taken from reference TRBV5-6 and TRBJ2-2): DAGVTQSPTHLIKTRGQQVTLRCSPKSGHDTVSWYQQALGQGPQFIFQYYEEEERQRGNFPDRFSGHQFPNYSSELNVNALLLGDSALYLCASSTGQTNTGELFFGEGSRLTVL.

The chain employs TRBV29-1 and TRBJ2-3, with D perhaps TRBD1 (6 bases). Germline CDR1 SQVTM, CDR2 ANQGSEA. This CDR3 contains 13 residues. Trimming left V 4 bases short and J 3 bases short, with 11 bases between. CDR3 DNA: TGCAGCGTTGGTATACAGGGAACAGATACGCAGTATTTT. Translation gives CSVGIQGTDTQYF.

This clone was recorded a few times. This sequence joins TRBV29-1 and TRBJ1-6; weak D call: TRBD1 (5 bases). Germline V lookup: CDR1 SQVTM, CDR2 ANQGSEA. This CDR3 region has 13 residues. Deletions cut 5 bases from V and 5 bases from J, with 10 bases between. The CDR3 is CSVTVQDNSPLHF. In DNA form, the CDR3 reads TGCAGCGTTACAGTACAGGATAATTCACCCCTCCACTTT.

V usage is TRBV4-3 and J usage is TRBJ2-7; 7 bases fit TRBD1. Losses at the gene ends were 0 bases for V and 5 bases for J; bases not matched to a gene: 10. Germline-derived CDR1 and CDR2 are LGHNA and YSLEER. CDR3 length equals 16 residues. In DNA, the CDR3 is TGCGCCAGCAGCCAAGATCTAGGCAGGGGGAGCCACGAGCAGTACTTC. This translates into CASSQDLGRGSHEQYF.

The chain combines TRBV12-3 or TRBV12-4 with TRBJ2-1; D remains unclear. CDR3 length: 13 amino acids. Trimming left V 5 bases short and J 8 bases short, with 13 bases between. The CDR3 DNA is TGTGCCAGCAGTCCCCTCGACTGGGATGAGCAGTTCTTC. Amino acid sequence: CASSPLDWDEQFF.

The chain has TRBV5-1 and TRBJ1-4; 8 positions agree with TRBD1. This CDR3 is built from 15 residues. Germline V gene sequence: CDR1 SGHRS, CDR2 YFSETQ. Losses at the gene ends were 5 bases for V and 4 bases for J; bases not matched to a gene: 7. Here the CDR3 reads CASSSGGAGNEKLFF. The CDR3 DNA follows: TGCGCCAGCAGTTCAGGGGGCGCAGGTAATGAAAAACTGTTTTTT.

This chain uses TRBV4-3 with TRBJ2-5, with a weak D call TRBD1 (5 bases). CDR3 length: 15 residues. V lost 0 bases, J lost 3 bases, and 11 bases lay in between. Germline CDR1 and CDR2: LGHNA and YSLEER. As DNA, the CDR3 is TGCGCCAGCAGCCAAGATGTGGTCAGGGAAGAGACCCAGTACTTC. It codes for CASSQDVVREETQYF.

The V and J genes are TRBV5-4 and TRBJ2-5; 8 nucleotides agree with TRBD1. The CDR3 contains 15 residues. V shed 5 bases, J shed 3 bases, and the junction held 9 bases outside the gene matches. Germline CDR1 SGHNT, CDR2 YYREEE (reference sequence). The CDR3 nucleotides read TGTGCCAGCAGGAAGACCGGACAGGGAGAAGAGACCCAGTACTTC. It specifies CASRKTGQGEETQYF. Supplemented by reference TRBV5-4 and TRBJ2-5, the full variable domain reads ETGVTQSPTHLIKTRGQQVTLRCSSQSGHNTVSWYQQALGQGPQFIFQYYREEENGRGNFPPRFSGLQFPNYSSELNVNALELDDSALYLCASRKTGQGEETQYFGPGTRLLVL.

The chain links TRBV10-1 to TRBJ2-5; D ambiguous. Trimming pared 2 bases from V and 1 base from J, leaving 11 bases between. CDR3 size: 15 residues. CDR1 and CDR2 (germline): WNHNN, SYGVQD (reference sequence). CDR3 loop: CASSEGRTRQETQYF. In DNA form, the CDR3 reads TGCGCCAGCAGTGAGGGCAGGACCCGCCAAGAGACCCAGTACTTC.

The rearrangement links TRBV28 to TRBJ2-7; D uncertain. Germline loops: CDR1 MDHEN, CDR2 SYDVKM. CDR3 length equals 14 residues. V was clipped by 4 bases and J by 3 bases, with 13 bases between them. CDR3 bases: TGTGCCAGCAGTTCCAATTCCGGCAGCTACGAGCAGTACTTC. Residues: CASSSNSGSYEQYF.

By proportion, this clone is medium-sized (0.01 to 0.1%). The chain employs TRBV7-9 and TRBJ2-5, with D uncertain. Trimming took 2 bases from V and 0 from J, leaving 4 bases between them. CDR3 length equals 13 residues. The germline gives CDR1 SEHNR, CDR2 FQNEAQ (reference sequence). CDR3 sequence (DNA): TGTGCCAGCAGCTTAACCTACCAAGAGACCCAGTACTTC. As protein: CASSLTYQETQYF.

The gene calls are TRBV19 and TRBJ1-6; tentative D call: TRBD1 (5 bases). CDR3 length: 17 residues. V was shortened by 2 bases and J by 7 bases, with 18 bases between the two germline ends. The V gene's germline CDR1 is LNHDA and CDR2 SQIVND (reference sequence). The chain's CDR3 is CASSILGGRTQNSPLHF. In DNA, the CDR3 is TGTGCCAGTAGTATATTGGGGGGAAGGACTCAAAATTCACCCCTCCACTTT.

The rearrangement uses TRBV24-1 and TRBJ1-4; 9 nucleotides match TRBD1. From germline, CDR1 is KGHDR and CDR2 SFDVKD. V dropped 2 bases and J dropped 5; count of bases not matched to a gene: 5. The CDR3 runs to 16 residues. CDR3 bases: TGTGCCACCAGTGATTGGGGACAGGGAACGAATGAAAAACTGTTTTTT. This encodes CATSDWGQGTNEKLFF.

This clone came up once. This chain uses TRBV9 with TRBJ2-3, with unresolved D. V was cut by 2 bases and J by 2 bases, with 3 bases left in between. Germline values: CDR1 SGDLS, CDR2 YYNGEE. The CDR3 runs 12 residues. The CDR3 region is CASSVPTDTQYF. CDR3 nucleotides: TGTGCCAGCAGCGTGCCCACAGATACGCAGTATTTT.

The chain employs TRBV12-5 and TRBJ2-3; tentative D call: TRBD1 (5 bases). From germline, CDR1 is LGHNT and CDR2 FRNRAP. This CDR3 region has 12 residues. The CDR3 is CATPEGEDTQYF. Here the CDR3 DNA reads TGTGCCACCCCGGAAGGGGAAGATACGCAGTATTTT.